Below, 15 T cell receptor beta chains from the same sample are listed, as sequenced in a study of T-cell memory formation after mild COVID-19. MiXCR, run by TCRdb on the 5' RACE reads, gives a single entry per CDR3 protein. Among more than 300,000 distinct CDR3 sequences listed, roughly 20% were seen once. The sample was PBMCs or a T cell subset sorted from them (not recorded which). These receptors were obtained from a man in his late teens or twenties who had mild COVID-19 (a few samples of this study predate the infection). Cell type and time point are not known.

This chain joins TRBV5-6 and TRBJ2-3; no definite D call. Trimming shortened V by 1 base and J by 0 bases, and 6 bases separated the two germline ends. CDR3 size: 14 residues. Germline V lookup: CDR1 SGHDT, CDR2 YYEEEE. The CDR3 DNA reads as TGTGCCAGCAGCTTGTGGTTCAGCACAGATACGCAGTATTTT. Protein: CASSLWFSTDTQYF.

This sequence joins TRBV4-1 and TRBJ1-6; no firm D call. The CDR3 spans 16 residues. V was clipped by 2 bases and J by 7 bases, with 15 bases between them. Germline V CDR1 and CDR2: MGHRA, YSYEKL. The CDR3 DNA follows: TGCGCCAGCAGCCAAAATCAGGCAACCAGCAATTCACCCCTCCACTTT. Protein sequence: CASSQNQATSNSPLHF.

The chain joins TRBV12-3 or TRBV12-4 to TRBJ1-2; TRBD1 is a possible D gene (5 bases). This CDR3 contains 16 residues. Trimming shortened V by 2 bases and J by 4 bases, and 17 bases separated the two germline ends. Written as DNA, the CDR3 is TGTGCCAGCAGTTTAATCGGGCAGGGAAGCGGCTATGGCTACACCTTC. Translated: CASSLIGQGSGYGYTF.

This clonotype occurred a few times. The genes are TRBV5-1 and TRBJ2-3; D is possibly TRBD2 (6 bases). The CDR3 runs to 15 residues. V gave up 2 bases and J gave up 3 bases, with 13 bases separating them. The V gene's germline CDR1 is SGHRS and CDR2 YFSETQ. CDR3 bases: TGCGCCAGCAGCTTCCGGCGGGGCCAGACAGATACGCAGTATTTT. Protein: CASSFRRGQTDTQYF.

This sequence joins TRBV18 and TRBJ2-7, with TRBD1 identical over 8 bases. The CDR3 contains 14 residues. The J segment lost 3 bases and the V segment lost 6 bases, leaving 7 bases of the junction unmatched. Per the germline V gene, CDR1 is KGHSH and CDR2 is LQKENI. The CDR3 coding sequence is TGTGCCAGCTCCTCGCAGGGGGCTGGCTACGAGCAGTACTTC. Its translation: CASSSQGAGYEQYF.

This clonotype was seen more than once but under ten times. The chain combines TRBV5-1 with TRBJ2-6; TRBD2 might be the D (5 bases). V dropped 0 bases and J dropped 0 bases, with 19 bases sitting between them. Germline V gene data show CDR1 as SGHRS and CDR2 as YFSETQ. This CDR3 contains 20 residues. CDR3 DNA: TGCGCCAGCAGCTTGGACGCCCTAGCAAGGTTGGACTCTGGGGCCAACGTCCTGACTTTC. This encodes CASSLDALARLDSGANVLTF.

V and J are TRBV5-5 and TRBJ1-5; D perhaps matches TRBD1 (6 bases). The CDR3 is 15 residues long. The V and J ends lost 2 bases and 7 bases respectively, with 16 bases between them. Germline V gene data show CDR1 as SGHKS and CDR2 as YYEKEE (reference sequence). Here the CDR3 reads CASSFWGHPGQPQHF. The CDR3 DNA sequence: TGTGCCAGCAGCTTTTGGGGGCACCCGGGGCAGCCCCAGCATTTT.

The sample holds many counts of this clonotype. The rearrangement joins TRBV7-2 to TRBJ2-7; a weak D match, TRBD1 (5 bases). This CDR3 is built from 14 residues. V lost 5 bases and J lost 2, with 13 bases in between. Germline lookup yields CDR1 SGHTA and CDR2 FQGNSA. Here the CDR3 reads CASSPARAPYEQYF. The CDR3 nucleotides are TGTGCCAGCAGCCCTGCCAGGGCCCCCTACGAGCAGTACTTC. The whole variable domain, filled in from reference TRBV7-2 and TRBJ2-7, reads GAGVSQSPSNKVTEKGKDVELRCDPISGHTALYWYRQSLGQGLEFLIYFQGNSAPDKSGLPSDRFSAERTGGSVSTLTIQRTQQEDSAVYLCASSPARAPYEQYFGPGTRLTVT.

The V call is TRBV7-2, the J call TRBJ2-2, with D uncertain. V shed 5 bases and J shed 7 bases, with 17 bases lying between them. The germline V gene has CDR1 SGHTA and CDR2 FQGNSA. CDR3 length: 15 amino acids. CDR3 coding DNA: TGTGCCAGCAGCCCCGGGTGGTACCTCGGCGGGGAGCTGTTTTTT. As protein: CASSPGWYLGGELFF.

This clonotype was recorded at least ten times. The V and J genes are TRBV5-1 and TRBJ2-3; possibly TRBD2 for D (5 bases). This CDR3 is 15 amino acids long. Looked up from germline, CDR1 is SGHRS and CDR2 is YFSETQ. Between the trimmed V and J ends, which lost 0 bases and 3 bases, there was a span of 11 bases. In nucleotides, the CDR3 is TGCGCCAGCAGCTTGGGATTTGCGGGTACAGATACGCAGTATTTT. Protein: CASSLGFAGTDTQYF.

This clonotype was observed a handful of times. The chain has TRBV28 and TRBJ2-3; 7 bases align to TRBD2. CDR3 length: 12 amino acids. CDR1 is MDHEN, CDR2 SYDVKM, per germline. The trim removed 3 bases at V and 10 bases at J, leaving 4 bases unmatched. The CDR3 sequence is CASSFRLAAQYF. CDR3 nucleotides: TGTGCCAGCAGTTTTCGACTAGCAGCGCAGTATTTT.

This clonotype was counted only a few times. This chain joins TRBV4-2 and TRBJ2-1, with D possibly TRBD2 on 6 matching bases. This CDR3 region has 15 residues. In germline, CDR1 is LGHNA, CDR2 YNFKEQ. Trimming removed 2 bases from V and 10 bases from J, with 18 bases in between. CDR3 sequence: CASSQTGSLMGEQFF. The CDR3 bases are TGTGCCAGCAGCCAAACCGGGAGTTTAATGGGAGAGCAGTTCTTC.

A few counts support this clonotype. V is TRBV9 and J is TRBJ2-1; D might be TRBD1 (6 bases). Germline V gene data show CDR1 as SGDLS and CDR2 as YYNGEE. There are 14 residues in the CDR3. Trimming removed 0 bases from V and 5 bases from J, with 9 bases in between. CDR3 nucleotides: TGTGCCAGCAGCGTAGACAGGGATAACAATGAGCAGTTCTTC. Encoded protein: CASSVDRDNNEQFF.

This clonotype was seen more than once but under ten times. This sequence joins TRBV5-1 and TRBJ2-7; 9 positions match TRBD1. J gave up 5 bases and V 4 bases, and 7 bases lay outside the gene matches. Per germline, CDR1 SGHRS and CDR2 YFSETQ. The CDR3 runs to 14 residues. CDR3 coding DNA: TGCGCCAGCAGCCCCTCCGGGACAGGGAACGAGCAGTACTTC. Translation: CASSPSGTGNEQYF.

This clonotype was seen repeatedly, ten times or more. The CDR3 DNA reads TGCGCCAGCAGCTTGGCGGGACAGGGGCCACTGGATACGCAGTATTTT. Its protein is CASSLAGQGPLDTQYF. This chain links TRBV5-1 with TRBJ2-3; TRBD1 agrees at 10 bases. Germline CDR1 reads SGHRS; CDR2 reads YFSETQ. The CDR3 has 16 amino acids. V was clipped by 0 bases and J by 6 bases; unmatched bases: 7.